This T cell receptor (beta chain) was identified in a study of blood T cells in healthy people across ages. Combining a sample-barcoded 5' primer with a J-beta primer mix, a second PCR ran for roughly 7 to 11 cycles. TCRdb re-called the 5' RACE reads through MiXCR, storing one row per CDR3 protein. This repertoire shows hundreds of thousands of distinct CDR3 sequences, 32% found once; its top ten account for approximately 15%. The V end lost 3 bases, the J end lost 1 base, and 9 bases lay between the germline ends. This CDR3 spans 13 amino acids. Germline V CDR1 and CDR2: DFQATT, SNEGSKA (reference sequence). This clonotype has more than one count but fewer than ten. Aged about 6 to 90, donors were systemically healthy Caucasians from Russia.

Source material: blood. The chain uses TRBV20-1 and TRBJ1-1; D is undetermined. This clonotype was obtained from a woman aged 80 or older in good health. The CDR3 spells CSASGFGNTEAFF. Here the CDR3 DNA reads TGCAGTGCTAGCGGGTTCGGGAACACTGAAGCTTTCTTT.